This TCR beta chain emerged from a study of blood T cell repertoires in COVID-19. The assay was immunoSEQ multiplex PCR, and TCRdb's table has in-frame clones only and misses some. Counted here are 220,000 or so clones, 82% occurring once; the ten biggest clones make up approximately 7.6%. The source is a woman older than 75 with COVID-19, enrolled during active disease. The specimen was peripheral blood.

The CDR3 DNA is TGTGCCAGCAGTTGGACGATAGAGGGAAGCACAGATACGCAGTATTTT. Its protein is CASSWTIEGSTDTQYF. The chain has TRBV6-6 and TRBJ2-3, with a possible D match to TRBD2 (5 bases). The ends were cut back, 4 bases at V and 0 bases at J, with 14 bases in the middle. The CDR3 is 16 amino acids. Germline V gene data show CDR1 as MNHNY and CDR2 as SVGAGI (reference sequence).